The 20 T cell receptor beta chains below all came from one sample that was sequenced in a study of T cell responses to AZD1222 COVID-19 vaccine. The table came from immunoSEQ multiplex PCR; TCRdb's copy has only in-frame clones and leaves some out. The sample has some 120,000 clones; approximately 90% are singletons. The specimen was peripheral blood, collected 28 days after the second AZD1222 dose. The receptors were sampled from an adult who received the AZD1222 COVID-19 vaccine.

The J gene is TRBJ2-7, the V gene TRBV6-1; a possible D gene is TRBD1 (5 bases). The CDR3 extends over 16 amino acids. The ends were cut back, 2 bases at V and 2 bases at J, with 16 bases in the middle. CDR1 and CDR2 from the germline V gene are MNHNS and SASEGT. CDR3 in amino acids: CASSEKGFGRAYEQYF. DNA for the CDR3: TGTGCCAGCAGTGAAAAAGGTTTCGGCAGGGCCTACGAGCAGTACTTC.

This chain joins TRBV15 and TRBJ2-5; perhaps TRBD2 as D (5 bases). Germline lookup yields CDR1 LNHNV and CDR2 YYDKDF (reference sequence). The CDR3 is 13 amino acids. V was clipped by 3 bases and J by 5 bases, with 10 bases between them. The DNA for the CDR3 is TGTGCCACCAGCAGCGGGGATTGGGAGACCCAGTACTTC. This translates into CATSSGDWETQYF.

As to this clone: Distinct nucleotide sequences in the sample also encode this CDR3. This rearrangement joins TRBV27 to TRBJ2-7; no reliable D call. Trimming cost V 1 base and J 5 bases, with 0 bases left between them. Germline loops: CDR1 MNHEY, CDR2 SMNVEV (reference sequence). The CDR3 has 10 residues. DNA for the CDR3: TGTGCCAGCAGTTTATACGAGCAGTACTTC. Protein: CASSLYEQYF.

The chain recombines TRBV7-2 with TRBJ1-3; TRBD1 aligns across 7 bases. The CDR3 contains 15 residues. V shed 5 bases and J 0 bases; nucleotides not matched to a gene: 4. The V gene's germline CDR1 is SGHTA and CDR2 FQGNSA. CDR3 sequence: CASSPTGNSGNTIYF. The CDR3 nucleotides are TGTGCCAGCAGCCCGACAGGGAACTCTGGAAACACCATATATTTT.

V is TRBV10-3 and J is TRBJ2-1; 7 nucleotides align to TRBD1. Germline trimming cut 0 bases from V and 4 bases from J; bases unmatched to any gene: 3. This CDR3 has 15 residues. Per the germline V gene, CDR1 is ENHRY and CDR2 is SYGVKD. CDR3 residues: CAISESTGQYNEQFF. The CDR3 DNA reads TGTGCCATCAGTGAGTCGACGGGACAGTACAATGAGCAGTTCTTC.

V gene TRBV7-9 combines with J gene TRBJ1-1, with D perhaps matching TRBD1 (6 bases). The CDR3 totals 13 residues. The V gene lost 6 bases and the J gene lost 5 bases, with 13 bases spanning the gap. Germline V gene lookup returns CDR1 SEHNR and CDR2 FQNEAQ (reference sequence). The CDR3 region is CASSSTGWTEAFF. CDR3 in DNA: TGTGCCAGCAGTTCTACAGGGTGGACTGAAGCTTTCTTT.

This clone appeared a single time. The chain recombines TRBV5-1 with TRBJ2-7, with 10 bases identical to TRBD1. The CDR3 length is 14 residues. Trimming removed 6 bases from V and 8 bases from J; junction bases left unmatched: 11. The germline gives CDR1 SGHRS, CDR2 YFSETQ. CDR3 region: CASIEGTGAKKQYF. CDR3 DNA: TGCGCCAGCATCGAGGGGACAGGGGCTAAGAAGCAGTACTTC.

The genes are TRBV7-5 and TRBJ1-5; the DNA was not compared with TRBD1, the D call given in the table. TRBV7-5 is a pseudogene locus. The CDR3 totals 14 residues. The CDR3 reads CVRSLGASNQPQHF. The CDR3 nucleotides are TGTGTCAGAAGCTTAGGGGCAAGCAATCAGCCCCAGCATTTT.

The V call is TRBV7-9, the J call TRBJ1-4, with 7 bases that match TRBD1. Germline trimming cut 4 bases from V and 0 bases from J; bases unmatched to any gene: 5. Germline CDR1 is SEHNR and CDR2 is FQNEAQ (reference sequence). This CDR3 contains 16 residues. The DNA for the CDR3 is TGTGCCAGCAGCTCGGGACAGACCGCAACTAATGAAAAACTGTTTTTT. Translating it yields CASSSGQTATNEKLFF. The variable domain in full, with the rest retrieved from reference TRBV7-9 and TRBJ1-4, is DTGVSQNPRHKITKRGQNVTFRCDPISEHNRLYWYRQTLGQGPEFLTYFQNEAQLEKSRLLSDRFSAERPKGSFSTLEIQRTEQGDSAMYLCASSSGQTATNEKLFFGSGTQLSVL.

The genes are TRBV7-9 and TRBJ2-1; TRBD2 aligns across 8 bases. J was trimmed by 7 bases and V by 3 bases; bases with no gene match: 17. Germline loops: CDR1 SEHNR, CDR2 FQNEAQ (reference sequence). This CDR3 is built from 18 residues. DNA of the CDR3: TGTGCCAGCAGCTTCACGGCGTGGGGGACTAGTCTCAAGAATGAGCAGTTCTTC. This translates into CASSFTAWGTSLKNEQFF.

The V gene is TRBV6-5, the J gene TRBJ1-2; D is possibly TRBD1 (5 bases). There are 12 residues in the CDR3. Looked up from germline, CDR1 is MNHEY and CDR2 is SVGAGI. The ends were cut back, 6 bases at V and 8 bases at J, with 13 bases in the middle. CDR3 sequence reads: CASRFPQGGYTF. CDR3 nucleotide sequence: TGTGCCAGCAGATTTCCTCAGGGAGGCTACACCTTC.

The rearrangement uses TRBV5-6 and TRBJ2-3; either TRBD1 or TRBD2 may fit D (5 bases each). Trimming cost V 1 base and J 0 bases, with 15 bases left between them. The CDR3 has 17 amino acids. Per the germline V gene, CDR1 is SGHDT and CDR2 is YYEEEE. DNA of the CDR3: TGTGCCAGCAGCTTGCTTGGTGGGGGTTCTAGCACAGATACGCAGTATTTT. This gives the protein CASSLLGGGSSTDTQYF.

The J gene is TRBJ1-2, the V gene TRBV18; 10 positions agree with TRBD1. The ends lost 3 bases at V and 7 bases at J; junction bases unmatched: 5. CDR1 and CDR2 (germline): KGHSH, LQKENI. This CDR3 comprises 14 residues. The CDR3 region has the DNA TGTGCCAGCTCACCGATGGACAGGGGGTTTGGCTACACCTTC. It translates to CASSPMDRGFGYTF.

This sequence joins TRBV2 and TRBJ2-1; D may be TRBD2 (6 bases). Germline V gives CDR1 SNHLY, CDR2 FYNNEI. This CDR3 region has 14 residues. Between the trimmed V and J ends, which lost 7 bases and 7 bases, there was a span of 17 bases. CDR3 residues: CASTVTGVANEQFF. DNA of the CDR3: TGTGCCAGCACTGTAACGGGGGTGGCGAATGAGCAGTTCTTC.

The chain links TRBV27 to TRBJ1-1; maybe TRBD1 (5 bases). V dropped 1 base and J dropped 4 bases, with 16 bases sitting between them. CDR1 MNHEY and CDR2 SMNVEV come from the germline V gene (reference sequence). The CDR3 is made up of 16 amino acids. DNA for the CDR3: TGTGCCAGCAGTTTATTTTCGTTAGGCCAGGGCACTGAAGCTTTCTTT. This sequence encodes CASSLFSLGQGTEAFF.

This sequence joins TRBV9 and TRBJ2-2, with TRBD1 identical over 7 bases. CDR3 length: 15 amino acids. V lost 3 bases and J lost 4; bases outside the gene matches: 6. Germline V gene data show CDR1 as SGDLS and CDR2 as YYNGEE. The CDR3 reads CASSDGDRVTGELFF. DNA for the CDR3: TGTGCCAGCAGCGACGGAGACAGGGTCACCGGGGAGCTGTTTTTT.

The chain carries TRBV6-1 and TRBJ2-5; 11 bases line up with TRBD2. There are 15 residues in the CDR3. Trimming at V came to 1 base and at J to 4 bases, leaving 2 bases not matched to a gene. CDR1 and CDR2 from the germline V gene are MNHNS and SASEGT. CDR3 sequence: CASSEGGTSGETQYF. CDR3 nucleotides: TGTGCCAGCAGTGAAGGGGGGACTAGCGGAGAGACCCAGTACTTC.

The CDR3 DNA is TGTGCCAGCAGCGAGGGCGGGTACAATGAGCAGTTCTTC. Translated, it gives CASSEGGYNEQFF. The rearrangement uses TRBV2 and TRBJ2-1; possible D gene TRBD2, 5 bases. Germline-derived CDR1 and CDR2 are SNHLY and FYNNEI. The length of the CDR3 is 13 residues. Trimming stripped 6 bases from V and 4 bases from J, with 10 bases between. Full variable domain (outside the CDR3, taken from reference TRBV2 and TRBJ2-1): EPEVTQTPSHQVTQMGQEVILRCVPISNHLYFYWYRQILGQKVEFLVSFYNNEISEKSEIFDDQFSVERPDGSNFTLKIRSTKLEDSAMYFCASSEGGYNEQFFGPGTRLTVL.

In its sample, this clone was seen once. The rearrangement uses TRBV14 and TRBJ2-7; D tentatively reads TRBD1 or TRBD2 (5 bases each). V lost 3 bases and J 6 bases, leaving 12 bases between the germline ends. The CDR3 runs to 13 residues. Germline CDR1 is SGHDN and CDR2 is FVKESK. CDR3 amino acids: CASSHNSGTEQYF. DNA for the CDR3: TGTGCCAGCAGCCACAACTCAGGGACCGAGCAGTACTTC.

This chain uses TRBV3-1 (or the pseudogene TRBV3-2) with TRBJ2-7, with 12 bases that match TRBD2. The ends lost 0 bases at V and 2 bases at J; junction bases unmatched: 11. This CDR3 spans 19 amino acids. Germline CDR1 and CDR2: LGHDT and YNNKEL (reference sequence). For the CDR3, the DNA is TGTGCCAGCAGCCAAGATCCTCTGAGACTAGCGGGAGAACCCTACGAGCAGTACTTC. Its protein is CASSQDPLRLAGEPYEQYF.